Below, one T cell receptor beta chain is given with its context. The antigen it recognizes is unknown. The sample holds no much larger clone one base away, and base qualities are not on file. These data come from a study of identical twins (dated by TCRdb to about 2016). For the wider study: TCR alpha and beta repertoires from monozygotic twins, unrelated adults of various ages and cord blood were deep-sequenced to test whether fetal clonotypes persist. To rule out contamination, replicate twin experiments were performed at different times with different library preparation protocols.

Libraries were built with 5' RACE. The listed sequencing device is Illumina HiSeq 2000. A universal primer binding site was added through template switching, and the final cDNA carried a unique molecular identifier so that TCR cDNA molecules could be counted accurately. Specific primers in the conserved constant-segment region were used to synthesize first-strand cDNA for the TCR alpha and beta chains. To control for contamination, every cDNA library was double barcoded, receiving both a SMART-Mk sample barcode and Illumina barcodes. TruSeq adapter sequences, together with Illumina sample barcodes, were added in two successive PCR steps. The Illumina HiSeq platform was used with custom primers to sequence TCR alpha and beta cDNA libraries. Under the source paper's analysis protocol: MiGEC processed the raw reads to extract unique molecular identifiers, while MiXCR was used to determine the CDR3 positions. Recombination models were inferred per individual with the repgenHMM and IGoR tools using an EM algorithm. Shared clonotypes were analyzed with the tcR package in R, and sharing was normalized by the product of cloneset sizes. To study raw recombination free of thymic and clonal selection effects, out-of-frame nonproductive sequences were analyzed. TCRdb applied fastp at Q25 and MiXCR to the public reads, then kept only in-frame beta chains. Each entry merges the rows of one CDR3 protein and shows their most common DNA and genes. The V and J calls here are based on TCRdb, not the publication. Present in this sample are approximately 470,000 distinct CDR3 sequences, approximately 15% of which were seen just once. In total, the top ten clones hold 0.52% of the sample.

Paper-wide results and their limitations: Because the same donors could not be followed over many years, conclusions were based on cross-sectional statistical analysis. Compared with coincidental sharing between unrelated individuals, an excess of low generation-probability sequences was observed among out-of-frame TCR alpha sequences shared between twins. Abundant cord blood beta clonotypes carried fewer insertions; young adult naive repertoires showed a weaker similar trend, while memory repertoires showed none. Excess twin sharing in beta out-of-frame sequences was weaker because fewer shared sequences lowered the signal-to-noise ratio. Zero-insertion analyses could be partly confounded by invariant T cells such as MAIT and iNKT, although diverse VJ usage argued against such confounding for most clonotypes. In monozygotic twins, out-of-frame TCR alpha sharing was systematically underestimated by recombination models, although the models agreed with sharing between unrelated individuals.

The germline V end is reduced by 5 bases and the J end by 6 bases; junction bases left unmatched: 7. The CDR3 runs 13 residues from the cysteine to the phenylalanine. Left in the record is the CDR3 DNA by itself, 39 bases read in frame from the first base. The germline V gene (reference sequence) sets CDR1 to DFQATT and CDR2 to SNEGSKA. Only healthy Caucasian donors were included. Three pairs of female monozygotic twins, all aged roughly 18 to 30 years, made up the twin cohort. Positive isolation kits from Invitrogen were used to isolate CD4+ and CD8+ T cell populations. This sample also belongs to another study, concerning yellow fever vaccine responses in identical twins. Per that second paper: According to the authors, the vaccine-induced T cell response in identical twins seemed to be partly convergent and partly specific to each individual. Focusing on identical twins, the study followed the T cell clones that responded to the vaccine, and did so with precision.

Sequenced input: CD4+ T cells sorted from blood. The clonotype was recovered from a woman aged 18 to 35 in good health. The rearranged chain carries TRBV20-1 and TRBJ1-1, and TRBD1 aligns with 9 junction nucleotides. The encoded CDR3 is CSAPDRGRAEAFF. The DNA sequence is as follows: TGCAGTGCTCCCGACAGGGGGAGGGCTGAAGCTTTCTTT.